Here is one T cell receptor beta chain with its context. No antigen is known for it. V lost 0 bases and J lost 2; bases outside the gene matches: 3. The germline V gene encodes CDR1 SQVTM and CDR2 ANQGSEA. This CDR3 region has 16 residues. PCR employed 60 Vbeta and 13 Jbeta primers. Only in-frame clones appear in the TCRdb table, and some are missing; sequencing was by immunoSEQ multiplex PCR. The table lists 150,000 to 200,000 clones, roughly 12% of them singletons. The data are from a study of cytomegalovirus exposure and HLA in healthy donors. Whole-study findings and limits: The study carried out a later analysis of TCR beta sequences. It associated roughly 17,000 of them with specific HLA alleles at a false discovery rate of 0.05.

The gene calls are TRBV29-1 and TRBJ2-3; 12 positions agree with TRBD2. This clonotype was sampled from a man aged 50 or older in good health and CMV-seropositive. Material for sequencing was PBMCs. For the CDR3, the DNA is TGCAGCGTTGAAGACCGACTAGCGGGGGTCACAGATACGCAGTATTTT. Its translation: CSVEDRLAGVTDTQYF.